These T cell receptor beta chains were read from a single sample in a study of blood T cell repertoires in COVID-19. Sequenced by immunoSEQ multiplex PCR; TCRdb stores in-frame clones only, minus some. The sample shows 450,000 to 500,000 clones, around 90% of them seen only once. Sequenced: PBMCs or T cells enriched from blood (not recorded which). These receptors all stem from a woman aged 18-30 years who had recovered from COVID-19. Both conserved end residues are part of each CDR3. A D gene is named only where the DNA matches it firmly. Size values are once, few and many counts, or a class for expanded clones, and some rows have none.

cdr3_aa: CASSLAGHAYEQYF; cdr3_nt: TGTGCCAGCAGCTTGGCAGGGCATGCATACGAGCAGTACTTC; v_call: TRBV5-6; cdr3_length: 14; clone_size: once; d_call: .; j_call: TRBJ2-7
cdr3_aa: CASSPFARTGGNTEAFF; cdr3_nt: TGCGCCAGCAGCCCGTTTGCACGGACAGGAGGGAACACTGAAGCTTTCTTT; v_call: TRBV4-1; cdr3_length: 17; clone_size: .; d_call: TRBD1; j_call: TRBJ1-1
cdr3_aa: CAQDLKGQNYGYTF; cdr3_nt: TGTGCTCAGGACCTCAAGGGACAGAACTATGGCTACACCTTC; v_call: TRBV30; cdr3_length: 14; clone_size: .; d_call: TRBD1; j_call: TRBJ1-2
cdr3_aa: CASCRTGGGTEAFF; cdr3_nt: TGTGCCAGCTGTCGGACAGGGGGAGGCACTGAAGCTTTCTTT; v_call: TRBV25-1; cdr3_length: 14; clone_size: .; d_call: TRBD1; j_call: TRBJ1-1
cdr3_aa: CASSPQGGLGITDTQYF; cdr3_nt: TGTGCCAGCAGCCCCCAGGGGGGACTAGGGATCACTGATACGCAGTATTTT; v_call: TRBV7-2; cdr3_length: 17; clone_size: .; d_call: .; j_call: TRBJ2-3
cdr3_aa: CASSLREKLFF; cdr3_nt: TGTGCCAGCAGTTTGAGGGAAAAACTGTTTTTT; v_call: TRBV12-3/TRBV12-4; cdr3_length: 11; clone_size: .; d_call: .; j_call: TRBJ1-4
cdr3_aa: CATPRTLTGELFF; cdr3_nt: TGTGCCACCCCAAGGACACTTACCGGGGAGCTGTTTTTT; v_call: TRBV24-1; cdr3_length: 13; clone_size: .; d_call: .; j_call: TRBJ2-2
cdr3_aa: CASSLDTGTALRAFF; cdr3_nt: TGTGCCAGCAGCCTTGATACCGGGACAGCGCTTCGGGCTTTCTTT; v_call: TRBV3-1/TRBV3-2; cdr3_length: 15; clone_size: .; d_call: TRBD1; j_call: TRBJ1-1
cdr3_aa: CASSPQFVEGRGSETQYF; cdr3_nt: TGTGCCAGCAGCCCCCAGTTTGTAGAAGGGAGGGGGTCAGAGACCCAGTACTTC; v_call: TRBV7-2; cdr3_length: 18; clone_size: .; d_call: .; j_call: TRBJ2-5
cdr3_aa: CASSWITGGYENTEAFF; cdr3_nt: TGTGCCAGCAGCTGGATAACAGGGGGCTACGAGAACACTGAAGCTTTCTTT; v_call: TRBV7-8; cdr3_length: 17; clone_size: .; d_call: TRBD1; j_call: TRBJ1-1
cdr3_aa: CASSAAGQLNDEQFF; cdr3_nt: TGTGCCAGCAGCGCCGCGGGACAGCTTAACGATGAGCAGTTCTTC; v_call: TRBV28; cdr3_length: 15; clone_size: .; d_call: .; j_call: TRBJ2-1
cdr3_aa: CASSPGRGQPQHF; cdr3_nt: TGTGCCAGCAGTCCAGGGCGGGGTCAGCCCCAGCATTTT; v_call: TRBV12-3/TRBV12-4; cdr3_length: 13; clone_size: .; d_call: .; j_call: TRBJ1-5
cdr3_aa: CASSSLSANTGELFF; cdr3_nt: TGCGCCAGCAGCTCCCTTAGCGCGAACACCGGGGAGCTGTTTTTT; v_call: TRBV5-1; cdr3_length: 15; clone_size: .; d_call: .; j_call: TRBJ2-2
cdr3_aa: CASRDRDLTGEEQYF; cdr3_nt: TGTGCCAGCAGGGACCGAGACTTAACAGGGGAAGAGCAGTACTTC; v_call: TRBV2; cdr3_length: 15; clone_size: .; d_call: TRBD1; j_call: TRBJ2-7
cdr3_aa: CASSLDRTQETQYF; cdr3_nt: TGTGCCAGCAGCCTGGACAGGACCCAAGAGACCCAGTACTTC; v_call: TRBV7-6; cdr3_length: 14; clone_size: .; d_call: TRBD1; j_call: TRBJ2-5
cdr3_aa: CASSLEAARAFF; cdr3_nt: TGTGCCAGCAGCTTAGAGGCGGCAAGGGCTTTCTTT; v_call: TRBV11-2; cdr3_length: 12; clone_size: .; d_call: .; j_call: TRBJ1-1
cdr3_aa: CATMDSTYEQYF; cdr3_nt: TGTGCCACCATGGACAGTACCTACGAGCAGTACTTC; v_call: TRBV19; cdr3_length: 12; clone_size: .; d_call: .; j_call: TRBJ2-7
cdr3_aa: CASSLWGQGTGNNEQFF; cdr3_nt: TGCGCCAGCAGCTTGTGGGGGCAGGGGACAGGGAACAATGAGCAGTTCTTC; v_call: TRBV5-1; cdr3_length: 17; clone_size: .; d_call: TRBD1; j_call: TRBJ2-1
cdr3_aa: CASSWTGRSYEQYF; cdr3_nt: TGTGCCAGCAGTTGGACAGGGCGCTCCTACGAGCAGTACTTC; v_call: TRBV28; cdr3_length: 14; clone_size: few; d_call: TRBD1; j_call: TRBJ2-7
cdr3_aa: CASSLEASGGTDTQYF; cdr3_nt: TGCGCCAGCAGCTTGGAGGCTAGCGGGGGAACAGATACGCAGTATTTT; v_call: TRBV5-1; cdr3_length: 16; clone_size: .; d_call: TRBD2; j_call: TRBJ2-3
cdr3_aa: CASSPTSSGELFF; cdr3_nt: TGCGCCAGCAGCCCCACTAGTTCCGGGGAGCTGTTTTTT; v_call: TRBV5-1; cdr3_length: 13; clone_size: once; d_call: .; j_call: TRBJ2-2
cdr3_aa: CASRRGTIPYNEQFF; cdr3_nt: TGTGCCAGCAGGAGGGGGACCATACCCTACAATGAGCAGTTCTTC; v_call: TRBV2; cdr3_length: 15; clone_size: .; d_call: .; j_call: TRBJ2-1
cdr3_aa: CASSQDISSAIGGNTIYF; cdr3_nt: TGTGCCAGCAGCCAAGATATCTCGTCAGCTATTGGGGGCAACACCATATATTTT; v_call: TRBV4-2; cdr3_length: 18; clone_size: .; d_call: .; j_call: TRBJ1-3
cdr3_aa: CASSLPASDTQYF; cdr3_nt: TGTGCCAGCAGCTTACCAGCGTCAGATACGCAGTATTTT; v_call: TRBV11-2; cdr3_length: 13; clone_size: .; d_call: .; j_call: TRBJ2-3
cdr3_aa: CASSAQGGANTEAFF; cdr3_nt: TGTGCCAGCAGCGCTCAGGGGGGCGCGAACACTGAAGCTTTCTTT; v_call: TRBV7-9; cdr3_length: 15; clone_size: .; d_call: TRBD1; j_call: TRBJ1-1
cdr3_aa: CSVSPGLRGSGNTIYF; cdr3_nt: TGCAGCGTTTCGCCCGGGCTCCGCGGGTCTGGAAACACCATATATTTT; v_call: TRBV29-1; cdr3_length: 16; clone_size: .; d_call: .; j_call: TRBJ1-3
cdr3_aa: CASSNRDRGPDTQYF; cdr3_nt: TGTGCCAGCAGTAACCGGGACAGGGGGCCAGATACGCAGTATTTT; v_call: TRBV2; cdr3_length: 15; clone_size: .; d_call: TRBD1; j_call: TRBJ2-3
cdr3_aa: CASSFRRRTEAFF; cdr3_nt: TGTGCCAGCAGCTTTAGAAGGAGAACTGAAGCTTTCTTT; v_call: TRBV7-9; cdr3_length: 13; clone_size: .; d_call: .; j_call: TRBJ1-1
cdr3_aa: CASSVDELGQGIPTLTEAFF; cdr3_nt: TGTGCCAGCAGCGTAGACGAGTTAGGACAGGGAATACCTACCCTAACTGAAGCTTTCTTT; v_call: TRBV9; cdr3_length: 20; clone_size: once; d_call: TRBD1; j_call: TRBJ1-1
cdr3_aa: CATSGGGDSETQYF; cdr3_nt: TGTGCCACCTCCGGGGGAGGGGATTCAGAGACCCAGTACTTC; v_call: TRBV24-1; cdr3_length: 14; clone_size: .; d_call: TRBD2; j_call: TRBJ2-5
cdr3_aa: CASSPNRDRVQETQYF; cdr3_nt: TGTGCCAGTAGCCCGAACCGGGACAGGGTCCAAGAGACCCAGTACTTC; v_call: TRBV19; cdr3_length: 16; clone_size: .; d_call: TRBD1; j_call: TRBJ2-5
cdr3_aa: CASSLGRGAGGYTF; cdr3_nt: TGTGCCAGCAGCTTAGGCAGGGGCGCTGGTGGCTACACCTTC; v_call: TRBV7-2; cdr3_length: 14; clone_size: .; d_call: .; j_call: TRBJ1-2
cdr3_aa: CASSSRVEGAGNQPQHF; cdr3_nt: TGTGCCAGCAGCTCCCGGGTAGAGGGGGCAGGGAATCAGCCCCAGCATTTT; v_call: TRBV11-2; cdr3_length: 17; clone_size: .; d_call: TRBD1; j_call: TRBJ1-5
cdr3_aa: CASSQGAGYGYTF; cdr3_nt: TGTGCCAGCAGCCAGGGGGCTGGGTATGGCTACACCTTC; v_call: TRBV7-8; cdr3_length: 13; clone_size: once; d_call: TRBD1; j_call: TRBJ1-2
cdr3_aa: CASSYLGQALQPQHF; cdr3_nt: TGTGCCAGCAGCTACCTGGGACAGGCATTGCAGCCCCAGCATTTT; v_call: TRBV2; cdr3_length: 15; clone_size: .; d_call: TRBD1; j_call: TRBJ1-5
cdr3_aa: CASSAGNTEAFF; cdr3_nt: TGTGCCAGCAGCGCGGGGAACACTGAAGCTTTCTTT; v_call: TRBV7-9; cdr3_length: 12; clone_size: .; d_call: .; j_call: TRBJ1-1
cdr3_aa: CASSLSLTGSQPQHF; cdr3_nt: TGTGCCAGCAGCTTAAGCCTGACAGGGAGTCAGCCCCAGCATTTT; v_call: TRBV7-2; cdr3_length: 15; clone_size: few; d_call: TRBD1; j_call: TRBJ1-5
cdr3_aa: CASSARLAGGPSYNEQFF; cdr3_nt: TGCGCCAGCAGCGCCCGACTAGCGGGGGGGCCGAGCTACAATGAGCAGTTCTTC; v_call: TRBV4-1; cdr3_length: 18; clone_size: .; d_call: TRBD2; j_call: TRBJ2-1
cdr3_aa: CASRGATNEKLFF; cdr3_nt: TGTGCCAGCAGAGGGGCAACTAATGAAAAACTGTTTTTT; v_call: TRBV27; cdr3_length: 13; clone_size: .; d_call: .; j_call: TRBJ1-4
cdr3_aa: CASSYSGQGNEQFF; cdr3_nt: TGTGCCAGCAGTTACTCTGGACAGGGGAATGAGCAGTTCTTC; v_call: TRBV6-5; cdr3_length: 14; clone_size: .; d_call: TRBD1; j_call: TRBJ2-1
cdr3_aa: CASSLVQGSTEAFF; cdr3_nt: TGCGCCAGCAGCTTGGTGCAGGGGAGCACTGAAGCTTTCTTT; v_call: TRBV5-1; cdr3_length: 14; clone_size: once; d_call: .; j_call: TRBJ1-1
cdr3_aa: CASGGFRGSYEQYF; cdr3_nt: TGTGCCAGCGGGGGGTTTAGGGGTTCCTACGAGCAGTACTTC; v_call: TRBV27; cdr3_length: 14; clone_size: .; d_call: .; j_call: TRBJ2-7
cdr3_aa: CATRGPNTEAFF; cdr3_nt: TGTGCCACCCGTGGGCCGAACACTGAAGCTTTCTTT; v_call: TRBV24-1; cdr3_length: 12; clone_size: once; d_call: .; j_call: TRBJ1-1
cdr3_aa: CASVEGGTDTQYF; cdr3_nt: TGTGCCAGCGTGGAGGGTGGCACAGATACGCAGTATTTT; v_call: TRBV6-5; cdr3_length: 13; clone_size: .; d_call: .; j_call: TRBJ2-3
cdr3_aa: CASSLGQGSEAFF; cdr3_nt: TGCGCCAGCAGCTTGGGACAGGGAAGTGAAGCTTTCTTT; v_call: TRBV5-1; cdr3_length: 13; clone_size: few; d_call: TRBD1; j_call: TRBJ1-1
cdr3_aa: CASSYGTSGGQSTDTQYF; cdr3_nt: TGCGCCAGCAGCTACGGGACTAGCGGGGGTCAAAGCACAGATACGCAGTATTTT; v_call: TRBV5-1; cdr3_length: 18; clone_size: .; d_call: TRBD2; j_call: TRBJ2-3
cdr3_aa: CAWRVRDRMNTEAFF; cdr3_nt: TGTGCCTGGAGAGTTAGGGACAGGATGAACACTGAAGCTTTCTTT; v_call: TRBV30; cdr3_length: 15; clone_size: .; d_call: TRBD1; j_call: TRBJ1-1
cdr3_aa: CASSGENSPLHF; cdr3_nt: TGTGCCAGCAGCGGAGAGAATTCACCCCTCCACTTT; v_call: TRBV9; cdr3_length: 12; clone_size: few; d_call: .; j_call: TRBJ1-6
cdr3_aa: CASSKGDSNNEQFF; cdr3_nt: TGCGCCAGCAGTAAAGGGGACAGTAACAATGAGCAGTTCTTC; v_call: TRBV5-1; cdr3_length: 14; clone_size: once; d_call: TRBD1; j_call: TRBJ2-1
cdr3_aa: CAISPGHLSEAFF; cdr3_nt: TGTGCCATCAGTCCTGGGCACTTGTCTGAAGCTTTCTTT; v_call: TRBV10-3; cdr3_length: 13; clone_size: .; d_call: .; j_call: TRBJ1-1